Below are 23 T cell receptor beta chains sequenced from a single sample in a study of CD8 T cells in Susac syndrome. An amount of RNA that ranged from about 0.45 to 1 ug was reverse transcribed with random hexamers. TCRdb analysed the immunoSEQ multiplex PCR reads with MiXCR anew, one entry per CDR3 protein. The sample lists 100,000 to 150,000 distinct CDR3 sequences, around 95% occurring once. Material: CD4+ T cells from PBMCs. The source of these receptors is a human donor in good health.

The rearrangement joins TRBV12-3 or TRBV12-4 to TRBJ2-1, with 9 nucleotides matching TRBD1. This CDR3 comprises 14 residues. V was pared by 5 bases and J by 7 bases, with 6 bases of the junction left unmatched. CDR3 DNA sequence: TGTGCCAGCAGTCCATGGGGACAGGGAAATGAGCAGTTCTTC. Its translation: CASSPWGQGNEQFF.

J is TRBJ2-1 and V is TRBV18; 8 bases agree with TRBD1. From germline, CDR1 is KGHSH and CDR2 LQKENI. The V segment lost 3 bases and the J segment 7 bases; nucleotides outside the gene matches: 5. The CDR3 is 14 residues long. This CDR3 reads CASSPGQASNEQFF. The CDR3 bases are TGTGCCAGCTCACCGGGACAGGCTTCTAATGAGCAGTTCTTC.

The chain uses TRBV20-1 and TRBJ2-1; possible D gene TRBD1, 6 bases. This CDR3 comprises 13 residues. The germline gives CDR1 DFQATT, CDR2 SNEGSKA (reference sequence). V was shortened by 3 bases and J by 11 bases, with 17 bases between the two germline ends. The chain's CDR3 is CSASRDTLGQQFF. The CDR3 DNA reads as TGCAGTGCTAGCCGGGACACCCTCGGGCAGCAGTTCTTC.

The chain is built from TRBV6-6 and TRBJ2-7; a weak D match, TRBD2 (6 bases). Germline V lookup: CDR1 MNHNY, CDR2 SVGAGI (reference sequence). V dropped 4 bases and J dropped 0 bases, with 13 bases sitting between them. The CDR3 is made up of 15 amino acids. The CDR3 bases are TGTGCCAGCAGTTCCCGAGCGGGTAGCTCCTACGAGCAGTACTTC. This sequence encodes CASSSRAGSSYEQYF.

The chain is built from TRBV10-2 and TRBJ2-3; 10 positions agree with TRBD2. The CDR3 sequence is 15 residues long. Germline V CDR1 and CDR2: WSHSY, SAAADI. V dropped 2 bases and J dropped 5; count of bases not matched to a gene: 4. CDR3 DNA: TGCGCCAGCAGTGAGGTAGCGGGAGGTCTAGATACGCAGTATTTT. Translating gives CASSEVAGGLDTQYF.

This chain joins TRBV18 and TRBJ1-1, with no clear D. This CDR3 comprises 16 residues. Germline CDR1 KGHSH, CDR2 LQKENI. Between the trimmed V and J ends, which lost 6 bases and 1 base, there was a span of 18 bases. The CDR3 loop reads CASSPLVRGTNTEAFF. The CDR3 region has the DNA TGTGCCAGCTCCCCTTTGGTTCGGGGAACGAACACTGAAGCTTTCTTT.

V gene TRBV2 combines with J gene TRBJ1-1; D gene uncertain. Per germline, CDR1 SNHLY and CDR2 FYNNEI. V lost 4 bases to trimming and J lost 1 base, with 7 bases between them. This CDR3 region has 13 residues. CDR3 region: CASSVGANTEAFF. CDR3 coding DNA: TGTGCCAGCAGTGTAGGAGCGAACACTGAAGCTTTCTTT.

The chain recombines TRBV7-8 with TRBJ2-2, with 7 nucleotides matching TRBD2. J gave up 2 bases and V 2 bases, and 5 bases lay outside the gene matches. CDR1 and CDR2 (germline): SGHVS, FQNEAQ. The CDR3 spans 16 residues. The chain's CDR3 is CASSLRAGVNTGELFF. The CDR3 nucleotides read TGTGCCAGCAGCTTAAGGGCGGGGGTCAACACCGGGGAGCTGTTTTTT.

The CDR3 nucleotides are TGCAGCGTTGCACTCGGGGAGCAGTACTTC. Amino acid sequence: CSVALGEQYF. The gene calls are TRBV29-1 and TRBJ2-7; D is undetermined. With 4 bases removed from V and 7 bases from J, the gap between germline ends came to 8 bases. In germline, CDR1 is SQVTM, CDR2 ANQGSEA. The CDR3 consists of 10 residues.

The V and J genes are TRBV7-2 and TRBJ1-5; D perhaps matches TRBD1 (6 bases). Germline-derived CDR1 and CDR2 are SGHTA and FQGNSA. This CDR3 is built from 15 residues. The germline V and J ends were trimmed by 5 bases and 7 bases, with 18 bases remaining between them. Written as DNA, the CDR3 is TGTGCCAGCAGCCTTTACAGGGACCTCAACCAGCCCCAGCATTTT. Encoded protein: CASSLYRDLNQPQHF. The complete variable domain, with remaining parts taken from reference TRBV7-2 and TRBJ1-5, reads GAGVSQSPSNKVTEKGKDVELRCDPISGHTALYWYRQSLGQGLEFLIYFQGNSAPDKSGLPSDRFSAERTGGSVSTLTIQRTQQEDSAVYLCASSLYRDLNQPQHFGDGTRLSIL.

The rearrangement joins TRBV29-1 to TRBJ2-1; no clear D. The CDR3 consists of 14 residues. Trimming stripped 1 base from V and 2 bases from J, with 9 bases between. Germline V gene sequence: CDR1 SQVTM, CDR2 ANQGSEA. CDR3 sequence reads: CSVEGLEAYNEQFF. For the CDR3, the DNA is TGCAGCGTTGAAGGACTCGAGGCCTACAATGAGCAGTTCTTC.

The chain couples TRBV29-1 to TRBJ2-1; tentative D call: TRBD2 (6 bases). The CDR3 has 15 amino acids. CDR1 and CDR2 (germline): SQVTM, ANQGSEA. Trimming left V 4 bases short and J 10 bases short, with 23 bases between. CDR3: CSVAWPGVTIREQFF. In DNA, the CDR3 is TGCAGCGTTGCATGGCCGGGAGTTACTATTAGGGAGCAGTTCTTC.

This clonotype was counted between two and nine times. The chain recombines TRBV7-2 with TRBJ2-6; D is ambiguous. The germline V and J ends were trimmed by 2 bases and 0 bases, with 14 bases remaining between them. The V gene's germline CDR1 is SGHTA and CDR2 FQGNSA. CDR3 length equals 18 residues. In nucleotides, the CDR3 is TGTGCCAGCAGCTTATATCGGCAGGACCCCTCTGGGGCCAACGTCCTGACTTTC. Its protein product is CASSLYRQDPSGANVLTF.

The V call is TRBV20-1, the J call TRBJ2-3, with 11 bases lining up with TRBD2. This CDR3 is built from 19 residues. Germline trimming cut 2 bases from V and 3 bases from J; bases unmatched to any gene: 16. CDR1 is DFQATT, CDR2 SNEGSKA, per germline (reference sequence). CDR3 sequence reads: CSARPFRAKLAGVTDTQYF. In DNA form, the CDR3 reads TGCAGTGCTAGACCCTTTAGGGCAAAACTAGCGGGAGTAACAGATACGCAGTATTTT.

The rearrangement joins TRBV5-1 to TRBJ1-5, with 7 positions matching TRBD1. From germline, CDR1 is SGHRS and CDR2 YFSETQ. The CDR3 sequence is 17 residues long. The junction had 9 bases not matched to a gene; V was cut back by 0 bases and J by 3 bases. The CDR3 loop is CASSLAPGTANNQPQHF. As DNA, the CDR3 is TGCGCCAGCAGCTTGGCTCCCGGGACAGCAAACAATCAGCCCCAGCATTTT. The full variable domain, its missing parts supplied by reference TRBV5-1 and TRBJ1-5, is KAGVTQTPRYLIKTRGQQVTLSCSPISGHRSVSWYQQTPGQGLQFLFEYFSETQRNKGNFPGRFSGRQFSNSRSEMNVSTLELGDSALYLCASSLAPGTANNQPQHFGDGTRLSIL.

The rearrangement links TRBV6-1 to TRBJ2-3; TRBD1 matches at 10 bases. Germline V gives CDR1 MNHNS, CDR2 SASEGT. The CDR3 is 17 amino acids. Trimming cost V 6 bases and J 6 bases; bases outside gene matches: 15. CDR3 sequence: CASRGFYGTGDSDTQYF. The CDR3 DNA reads TGTGCCAGCAGGGGATTTTATGGGACAGGGGACTCCGATACGCAGTATTTT.

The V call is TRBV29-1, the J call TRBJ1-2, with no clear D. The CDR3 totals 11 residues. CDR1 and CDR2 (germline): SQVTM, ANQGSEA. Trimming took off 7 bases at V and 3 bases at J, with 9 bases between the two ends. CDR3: CSAGRDYGYTF. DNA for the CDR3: TGCAGCGCTGGACGAGACTATGGCTACACCTTC.

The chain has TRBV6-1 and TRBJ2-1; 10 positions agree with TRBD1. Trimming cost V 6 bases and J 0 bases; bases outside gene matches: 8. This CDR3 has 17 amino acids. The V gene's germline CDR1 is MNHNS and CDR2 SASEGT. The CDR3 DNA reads TGTGCCAGCAGGCGGGACAGGGGTCCCGTCTCCTACAATGAGCAGTTCTTC. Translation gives CASRRDRGPVSYNEQFF.

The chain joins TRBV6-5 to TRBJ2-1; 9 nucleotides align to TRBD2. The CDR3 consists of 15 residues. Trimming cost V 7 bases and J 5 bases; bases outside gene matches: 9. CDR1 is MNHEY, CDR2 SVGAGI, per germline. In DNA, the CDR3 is TGTGCCAGCACCAAGACTAGCGGCACTCACAATGAGCAGTTCTTC. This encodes CASTKTSGTHNEQFF.

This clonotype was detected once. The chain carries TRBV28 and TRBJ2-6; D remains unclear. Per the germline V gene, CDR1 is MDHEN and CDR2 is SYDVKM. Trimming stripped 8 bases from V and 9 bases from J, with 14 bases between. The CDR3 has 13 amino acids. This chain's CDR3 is CASGRSGVNVLTF. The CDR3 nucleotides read TGTGCCAGCGGACGTTCAGGAGTCAACGTCCTGACTTTC.

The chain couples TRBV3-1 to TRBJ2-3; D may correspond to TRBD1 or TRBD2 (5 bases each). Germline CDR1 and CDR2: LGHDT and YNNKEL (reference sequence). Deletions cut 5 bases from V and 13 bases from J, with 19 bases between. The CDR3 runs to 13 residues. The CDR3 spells CASSVTPGPSEYF. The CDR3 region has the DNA TGTGCCAGCAGCGTTACGCCGGGACCATCTGAGTATTTT.

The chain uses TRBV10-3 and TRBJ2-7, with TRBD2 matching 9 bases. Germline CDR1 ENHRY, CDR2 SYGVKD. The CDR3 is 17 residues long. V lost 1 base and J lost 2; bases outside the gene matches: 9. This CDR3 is CAISEYPPGLATYEQYF. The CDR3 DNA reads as TGTGCCATCAGTGAGTACCCCCCGGGACTAGCAACCTACGAGCAGTACTTC.

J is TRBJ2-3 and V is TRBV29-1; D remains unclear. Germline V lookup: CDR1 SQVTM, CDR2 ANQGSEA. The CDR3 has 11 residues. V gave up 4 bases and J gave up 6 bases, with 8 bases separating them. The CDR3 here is CSVGFADTQYF. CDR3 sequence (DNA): TGCAGCGTTGGGTTCGCGGATACGCAGTATTTT.